What follows are 27 T cell receptor beta chains derived from one specimen sequenced in a study of T cells after yellow fever vaccination. TCRdb reanalysed the 5' RACE reads using MiXCR and keeps one entry per CDR3 protein. The top ten hold roughly 3% of the sample, which has about 320,000 distinct CDR3 sequences, about 10% seen once. Specimen: CD4+ T cells sorted from PBMCs, collected 45 days after the yellow fever booster vaccination. All receptors derive from a young man who received the YFV17D yellow fever vaccine.

Only a few counts were recorded for this clonotype. This chain connects TRBV20-1 to TRBJ2-7; 8 nucleotides match TRBD1. This CDR3 is built from 14 residues. Germline values: CDR1 DFQATT, CDR2 SNEGSKA (reference sequence). J lost 3 bases, V lost 3 bases, and 7 bases had no gene match. The DNA of the CDR3 is TGCAGTGCTAGGAGGACAGGGATCTTCTACGAGCAGTACGTC. Translated, it gives CSARRTGIFYEQYV.

This clonotype was counted only a few times. The J gene is TRBJ2-1, the V gene TRBV18; the D gene is possibly TRBD2 (5 bases). The ends were cut back, 4 bases at V and 5 bases at J, with 12 bases in the middle. The CDR3 has 14 amino acids. CDR1 is KGHSH and CDR2 is LQKENI in the germline V gene. CDR3 protein: CASSLASRDNEQFF. The CDR3 DNA reads as TGTGCCAGCTCACTAGCGTCGAGGGACAATGAGCAGTTCTTC.

CDR3 nucleotide sequence: TGTGCCTGGAGGGGGGCAGGGGAAGAGACCCAGTACTTC. This gives the protein CAWRGAGEETQYF. The chain couples TRBV30 to TRBJ2-5; the D gene is possibly TRBD1 (6 bases). The CDR3 covers 13 residues. Germline CDR1 reads GTSNPN; CDR2 reads SVGIG (reference sequence). Trimming took off 3 bases at V and 3 bases at J, with 11 bases between the two ends.

This clonotype was detected many times. The chain combines TRBV12-3 or TRBV12-4 with TRBJ2-3; 12 bases are a match to TRBD2. The CDR3 totals 15 residues. V lost 6 bases to trimming and J lost 1 base; unmatched junction nucleotides: 2. This chain's CDR3 is CASRRTSGGTDTQYF. The CDR3 nucleotides are TGTGCCAGCAGAAGGACTAGCGGGGGCACAGATACGCAGTATTTT.

In this sample, this clonotype turned up a few times. The V gene is TRBV2, the J gene TRBJ1-1; no definite D call. The CDR3 runs to 11 residues. V lost 7 bases, J lost 3 bases, and 6 bases lay in between. CDR1 is SNHLY and CDR2 is FYNNEI in the germline V gene. CDR3 loop: CASTAYTEAFF. The CDR3 coding sequence is TGTGCCAGCACCGCCTACACTGAAGCTTTCTTT. The entire variable domain, with the rest obtained from reference TRBV2 and TRBJ1-1, is as follows: EPEVTQTPSHQVTQMGQEVILRCVPISNHLYFYWYRQILGQKVEFLVSFYNNEISEKSEIFDDQFSVERPDGSNFTLKIRSTKLEDSAMYFCASTAYTEAFFGQGTRLTVV.

The gene calls are TRBV6-1 and TRBJ1-2, with D uncertain. Germline-derived CDR1 and CDR2 are MNHNS and SASEGT. The CDR3 is 17 amino acids. The V gene lost 2 bases and the J gene lost 7 bases, with 23 bases spanning the gap. This chain's CDR3 is CASSENLGSRGPSGYTF. CDR3 in DNA: TGTGCCAGCAGTGAAAACTTGGGATCACGCGGGCCGAGTGGCTACACCTTC.

V and J are TRBV7-2 and TRBJ2-5; 8 nucleotides agree with TRBD1. Looked up from germline, CDR1 is SGHTA and CDR2 is FQGNSA. CDR3 length equals 15 residues. Trimming cost V 5 bases and J 2 bases; bases outside gene matches: 7. The DNA for the CDR3 is TGTGCCAGCAGCCTAGACAGGGGTGGTCAAGAGACCCAGTACTTC. This encodes CASSLDRGGQETQYF. The full variable domain, with the rest looked up from reference TRBV7-2 and TRBJ2-5, is GAGVSQSPSNKVTEKGKDVELRCDPISGHTALYWYRQSLGQGLEFLIYFQGNSAPDKSGLPSDRFSAERTGGSVSTLTIQRTQQEDSAVYLCASSLDRGGQETQYFGPGTRLLVL.

The gene calls are TRBV2 and TRBJ2-7; D is unresolved. The V gene lost 8 bases and the J gene lost 6 bases, with 11 bases spanning the gap. The CDR3 has 11 residues. CDR1 SNHLY and CDR2 FYNNEI come from the germline V gene. As DNA, the CDR3 is TGTGCCAGCTCCATCCTAGGCGAGCAGTACTTC. As protein: CASSILGEQYF. Drawing the rest from reference TRBV2 and TRBJ2-7, the complete variable domain is EPEVTQTPSHQVTQMGQEVILRCVPISNHLYFYWYRQILGQKVEFLVSFYNNEISEKSEIFDDQFSVERPDGSNFTLKIRSTKLEDSAMYFCASSILGEQYFGPGTRLTVT.

This clonotype was observed a handful of times. The V gene is TRBV5-1, the J gene TRBJ2-1, with D unresolved. CDR1 and CDR2 (germline): SGHRS, YFSETQ. The CDR3 totals 14 residues. V dropped 6 bases and J dropped 0 bases, with 10 bases sitting between them. The CDR3, as DNA: TGCGCCAGCAAGGGCCTGAGCTCCTACAATGAGCAGTTCTTC. Residues: CASKGLSSYNEQFF. The variable domain in full, with the rest retrieved from reference TRBV5-1 and TRBJ2-1, is KAGVTQTPRYLIKTRGQQVTLSCSPISGHRSVSWYQQTPGQGLQFLFEYFSETQRNKGNFPGRFSGRQFSNSRSEMNVSTLELGDSALYLCASKGLSSYNEQFFGPGTRLTVL.

This chain uses TRBV6-2 or TRBV6-3 with TRBJ2-7; D perhaps matches TRBD1 (5 bases). The germline V gene encodes CDR1 MNHEY and CDR2 SVGEGT. This CDR3 is 16 amino acids long. The V end lost 5 bases, the J end lost 3 bases, and 20 bases lay between the germline ends. The CDR3 DNA sequence: TGTGCCAGCAGTGGGGCTTTGAGGACAACGGGCTACGAGCAGTACTTC. Its translation is CASSGALRTTGYEQYF.

This clonotype was seen repeatedly, ten times or more. The gene calls are TRBV5-5 and TRBJ2-3; perhaps TRBD2 as D (6 bases). The CDR3 sequence is 11 residues long. Germline V gene data show CDR1 as SGHKS and CDR2 as YYEKEE (reference sequence). Trimming cost V 5 bases and J 5 bases, with 6 bases left between them. CDR3 sequence reads: CASRGGDTQYF. CDR3 nucleotide sequence: TGTGCCAGCAGGGGGGGAGATACGCAGTATTTT.

This clonotype was recorded a few times. This chain uses TRBV12-3 or TRBV12-4 with TRBJ2-3; the match to TRBD2 covers 9 bases. The CDR3 contains 15 residues. V shed 6 bases and J 8 bases; nucleotides not matched to a gene: 12. The CDR3 is CASSLSSGARGTQYF. The CDR3 region has the DNA TGTGCCAGCAGCCTTTCTAGCGGGGCGAGGGGTACGCAGTATTTT.

The genes are TRBV29-1 and TRBJ2-3, with 7 bases lining up with TRBD2. Looked up from germline, CDR1 is SQVTM and CDR2 is ANQGSEA. Trimming at V came to 7 bases and at J to 1 base, leaving 11 bases not matched to a gene. This CDR3 region has 15 residues. This CDR3 is CSATSTAGGTDTQYF. The CDR3 coding sequence is TGCAGCGCTACCTCCACTGCGGGGGGCACAGATACGCAGTATTTT.

This clonotype has only a few counts. The DNA for the CDR3 is TGTGCCAGCAGTTACATCCGGCAGAACTATGGCTACACCTTC. Its translation: CASSYIRQNYGYTF. The chain carries TRBV6-2 or TRBV6-3 and TRBJ1-2; D unclear. The CDR3 extends over 14 amino acids. Trimming took 2 bases from V and 2 from J, leaving 9 bases between them. Germline V gene lookup returns CDR1 MNHEY and CDR2 SVGEGT.

This clonotype was counted ten times or more. This sequence joins TRBV12-3 or TRBV12-4 and TRBJ1-1; D not resolved. V lost 3 bases and J lost 1, with 9 bases in between. The CDR3 is 14 residues long. CDR3 residues: CASSFWRRNTEAFF. The CDR3 region has the DNA TGTGCCAGCAGTTTTTGGAGGAGGAACACTGAAGCTTTCTTT.

The V call is TRBV7-2, the J call TRBJ2-2; D might be TRBD1 (6 bases). Germline values: CDR1 SGHTA, CDR2 FQGNSA. Trimming cost V 2 bases and J 1 base, with 8 bases left between them. The CDR3 has 15 amino acids. In DNA form, the CDR3 reads TGTGCCAGCAGCTTATCGACAGGGAACACCGGGGAGCTGTTTTTT. Its translation: CASSLSTGNTGELFF.

The J gene is TRBJ1-1, the V gene TRBV7-2, with D hard to call. V lost 1 base and J 7 bases, leaving 7 bases between the germline ends. CDR1 SGHTA and CDR2 FQGNSA come from the germline V gene. The CDR3 totals 12 residues. The DNA for the CDR3 is TGTGCCAGCAGCTTAGATTGGAGTGAAGCTTTCTTT. Its translation is CASSLDWSEAFF.

The rearrangement uses TRBV7-2 and TRBJ2-4; D not certain. The V end was cut by 6 bases, the J end by 5 bases, with 11 bases between. This CDR3 is 13 amino acids long. Germline lookup yields CDR1 SGHTA and CDR2 FQGNSA. The DNA of the CDR3 is TGTGCCAGCAGTCCCAACTGGGAAAACATTCAGTACTTC. Its translation is CASSPNWENIQYF.

The CDR3 region is CATSGANTEAFF. CDR3 in DNA: TGTGCCACCAGCGGGGCGAACACTGAAGCTTTCTTT. The J gene is TRBJ1-1, the V gene TRBV24-1; the D gene is possibly TRBD1 (5 bases). The V gene's germline CDR1 is KGHDR and CDR2 SFDVKD. The CDR3 extends over 12 amino acids. V was clipped by 7 bases and J by 1 base, with 6 bases between them.

This clonotype was detected a few times. The chain is built from TRBV6-5 and TRBJ2-5; no clear D. The V end lost 6 bases, the J end lost 1 base, and 12 bases lay between the germline ends. Germline V gene lookup returns CDR1 MNHEY and CDR2 SVGAGI. The CDR3 runs to 14 residues. CDR3 amino acids: CASSNWRSQETQYF. CDR3 nucleotide sequence: TGTGCCAGCAGCAACTGGCGTTCCCAAGAGACCCAGTACTTC.

The V gene is TRBV5-1, the J gene TRBJ1-1; D possibly corresponds to TRBD1 (5 bases). In germline, CDR1 is SGHRS, CDR2 YFSETQ. The CDR3 extends over 15 amino acids. V was pared by 0 bases and J by 5 bases, with 14 bases between. The CDR3 here is CASSLGPGEGTEAFF. As DNA, the CDR3 is TGCGCCAGCAGCTTGGGGCCCGGGGAGGGGACTGAAGCTTTCTTT. Full variable domain (rest looked up from reference TRBV5-1 and TRBJ1-1): KAGVTQTPRYLIKTRGQQVTLSCSPISGHRSVSWYQQTPGQGLQFLFEYFSETQRNKGNFPGRFSGRQFSNSRSEMNVSTLELGDSALYLCASSLGPGEGTEAFFGQGTRLTVV.

There are many counts of this clonotype. In nucleotides, the CDR3 is TGTGCCAGCAGCCCAACCCACACAGATACGCAGTATTTT. Protein product: CASSPTHTDTQYF. The chain links TRBV7-2 to TRBJ2-3; D unclear. CDR1 and CDR2 (germline): SGHTA, FQGNSA. The V and J ends lost 5 bases and 2 bases respectively, with 8 bases between them. The CDR3 extends over 13 amino acids.

V gene TRBV12-3 or TRBV12-4 combines with J gene TRBJ2-6, with TRBD1 matching 7 bases. After removal of 6 bases from V and 0 bases from J, the junction contained 5 bases not matched to a gene. This CDR3 region has 16 residues. CDR3 sequence: CASSRRQGSGANVLTF. The DNA for the CDR3 is TGTGCCAGCAGCAGGAGACAGGGCTCTGGGGCCAACGTCCTGACTTTC.

This clonotype showed up just a few times. The rearrangement joins TRBV28 to TRBJ2-6, with D possibly being TRBD2 (5 bases). Germline V CDR1 and CDR2: MDHEN, SYDVKM. The V end was cut by 5 bases, the J end by 0 bases, with 17 bases between. The CDR3 covers 18 residues. The CDR3 DNA sequence: TGTGCCAGCAGTGTGCGGGTCCACCGCTTCTCTGGGGCCAACGTCCTGACTTTC. Amino acid sequence: CASSVRVHRFSGANVLTF.

This clonotype was counted only a few times. The chain links TRBV5-1 to TRBJ1-1, with TRBD1 as a possible D gene (6 bases). This CDR3 is 14 amino acids long. Between the trimmed V and J ends, which lost 3 bases and 8 bases, there was a span of 17 bases. Germline-derived CDR1 and CDR2 are SGHRS and YFSETQ. The CDR3 nucleotides read TGCGCCAGCAGCTCCGAGGCAAGAGACAGGGAAGCTTTCTTT. It translates to CASSSEARDREAFF.

The gene calls are TRBV4-2 and TRBJ2-5, with D possibly being TRBD1 (6 bases). Germline V CDR1 and CDR2: LGHNA, YNFKEQ. This CDR3 comprises 17 residues. The germline V and J ends were trimmed by 0 bases and 6 bases, with 20 bases remaining between them. CDR3 region: CASSQDLLGAGYQTQYF. Here the CDR3 DNA reads TGTGCCAGCAGCCAAGATCTCTTGGGGGCAGGGTACCAGACCCAGTACTTC.

This clonotype was counted only a few times. J is TRBJ2-7 and V is TRBV6-2 or TRBV6-3; a possible D gene is TRBD2 (6 bases). V lost 5 bases to trimming and J lost 6 bases, with 8 bases between them. The CDR3 loop spans 11 amino acids. From germline, CDR1 is MNHEY and CDR2 SVGEGT. The chain's CDR3 is CASSHGGEQYV. CDR3 sequence (DNA): TGTGCCAGCAGTCACGGGGGCGAGCAGTACGTC.